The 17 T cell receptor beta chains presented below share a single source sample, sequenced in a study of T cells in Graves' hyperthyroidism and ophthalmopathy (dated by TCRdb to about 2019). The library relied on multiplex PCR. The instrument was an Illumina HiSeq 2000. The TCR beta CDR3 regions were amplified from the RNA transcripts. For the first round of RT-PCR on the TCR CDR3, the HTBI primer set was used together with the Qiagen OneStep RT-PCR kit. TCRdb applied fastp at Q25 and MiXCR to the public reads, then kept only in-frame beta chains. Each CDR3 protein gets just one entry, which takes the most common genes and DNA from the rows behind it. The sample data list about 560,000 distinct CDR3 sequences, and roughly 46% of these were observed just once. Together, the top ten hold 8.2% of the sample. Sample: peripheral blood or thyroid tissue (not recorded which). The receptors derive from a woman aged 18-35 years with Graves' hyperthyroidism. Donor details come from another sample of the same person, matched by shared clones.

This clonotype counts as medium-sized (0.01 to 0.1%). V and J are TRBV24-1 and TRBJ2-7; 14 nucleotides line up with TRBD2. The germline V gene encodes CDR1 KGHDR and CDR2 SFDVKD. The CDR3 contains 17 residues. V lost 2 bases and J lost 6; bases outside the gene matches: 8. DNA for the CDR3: TGTGCCACCAGTGATTCCCAGGGGACTAGCGGGAGAGGCGAGCAGTACTTC. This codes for CATSDSQGTSGRGEQYF.

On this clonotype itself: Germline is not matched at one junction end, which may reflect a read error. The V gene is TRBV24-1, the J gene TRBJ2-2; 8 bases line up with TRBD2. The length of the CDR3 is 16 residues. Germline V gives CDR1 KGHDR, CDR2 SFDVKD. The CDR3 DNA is TGTGCCGCCAGTGAAGTTAGCGGGACCCGCACCGGGGAGCTGTTTTTT. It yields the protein CAASEVSGTRTGELFF.

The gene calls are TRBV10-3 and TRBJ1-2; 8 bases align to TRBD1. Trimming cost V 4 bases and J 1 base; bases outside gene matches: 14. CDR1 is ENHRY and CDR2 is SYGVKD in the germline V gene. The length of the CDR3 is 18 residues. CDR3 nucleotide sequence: TGTGCCATCAGTGGTTTGGGGACAGGCGAAAATATTAACTATGGCTACACCTTC. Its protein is CAISGLGTGENINYGYTF.

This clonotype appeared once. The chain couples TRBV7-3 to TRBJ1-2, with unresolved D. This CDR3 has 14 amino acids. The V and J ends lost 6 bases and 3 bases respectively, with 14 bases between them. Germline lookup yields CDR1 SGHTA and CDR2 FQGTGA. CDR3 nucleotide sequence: TGTGCCAGCAGTTTCGGAGACTGGGACTATGGCTACACCTTC. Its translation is CASSFGDWDYGYTF.

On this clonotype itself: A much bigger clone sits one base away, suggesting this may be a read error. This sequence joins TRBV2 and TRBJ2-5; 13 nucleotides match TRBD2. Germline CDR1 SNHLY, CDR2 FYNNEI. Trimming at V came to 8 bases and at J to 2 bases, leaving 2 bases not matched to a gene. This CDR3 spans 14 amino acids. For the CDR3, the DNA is TGTGCCAGCGGGGGACTAGCGGGACAAGAGACCCAGTACTTC. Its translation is CASGGLAGQETQYF.

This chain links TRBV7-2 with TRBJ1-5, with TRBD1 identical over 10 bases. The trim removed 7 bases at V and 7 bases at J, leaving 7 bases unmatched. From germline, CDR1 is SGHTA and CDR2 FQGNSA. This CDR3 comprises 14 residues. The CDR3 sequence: CASTRDRGKQPQHF. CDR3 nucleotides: TGTGCCAGCACCCGGGACAGGGGAAAACAGCCCCAGCATTTT.

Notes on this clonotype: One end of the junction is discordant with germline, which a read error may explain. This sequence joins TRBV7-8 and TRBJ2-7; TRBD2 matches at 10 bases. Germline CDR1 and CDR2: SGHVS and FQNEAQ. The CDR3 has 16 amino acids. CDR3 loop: CASSRSDTSGTREQYF. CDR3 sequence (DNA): TGCGCCAGCAGCCGCAGCGACACTAGCGGGACTCGCGAGCAGTACTTC.

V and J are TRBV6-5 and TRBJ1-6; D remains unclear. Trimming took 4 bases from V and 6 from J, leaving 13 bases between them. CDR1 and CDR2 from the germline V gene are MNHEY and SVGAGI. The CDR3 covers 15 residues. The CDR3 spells CASSSVLGSNSPLHF. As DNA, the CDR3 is TGTGCCAGCAGTTCCGTATTAGGCAGTAATTCACCCCTCCACTTT.

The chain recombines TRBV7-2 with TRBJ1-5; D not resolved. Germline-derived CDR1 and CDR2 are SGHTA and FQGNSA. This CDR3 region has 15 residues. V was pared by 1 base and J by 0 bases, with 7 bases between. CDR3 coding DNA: TGTGCCAGCAGCTTAGACTTTCTTAGCAATCAGCCCCAGCATTTT. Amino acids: CASSLDFLSNQPQHF. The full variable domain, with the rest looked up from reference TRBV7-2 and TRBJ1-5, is GAGVSQSPSNKVTEKGKDVELRCDPISGHTALYWYRQSLGQGLEFLIYFQGNSAPDKSGLPSDRFSAERTGGSVSTLTIQRTQQEDSAVYLCASSLDFLSNQPQHFGDGTRLSIL.

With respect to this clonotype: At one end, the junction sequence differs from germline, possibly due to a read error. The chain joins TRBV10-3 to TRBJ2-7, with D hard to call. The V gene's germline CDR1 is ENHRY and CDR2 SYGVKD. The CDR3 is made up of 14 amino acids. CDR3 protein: CAISDQIISYGQYF. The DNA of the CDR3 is TGTGCCATCAGCGACCAAATTATCTCCTACGGGCAGTACTTC.

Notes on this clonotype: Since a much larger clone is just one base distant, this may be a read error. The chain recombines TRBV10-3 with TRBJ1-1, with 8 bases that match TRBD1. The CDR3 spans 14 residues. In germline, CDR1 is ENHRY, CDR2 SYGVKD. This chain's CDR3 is CVISETGENTEAFF. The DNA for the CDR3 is TGTGTCATCAGTGAGACAGGGGAGAACACTGAAGCTTTCTTT.

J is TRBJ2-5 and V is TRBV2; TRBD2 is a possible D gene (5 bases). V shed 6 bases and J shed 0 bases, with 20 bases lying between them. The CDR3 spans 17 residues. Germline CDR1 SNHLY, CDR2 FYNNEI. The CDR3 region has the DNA TGTGCCAGCAGCCCCCTCTCGGGGAGTGGGGACCAAGAGACCCAGTACTTC. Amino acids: CASSPLSGSGDQETQYF.

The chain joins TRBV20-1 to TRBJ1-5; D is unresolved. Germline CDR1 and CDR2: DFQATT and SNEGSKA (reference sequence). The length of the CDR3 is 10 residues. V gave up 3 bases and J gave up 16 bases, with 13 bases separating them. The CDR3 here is CSASARGLHF. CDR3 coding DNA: TGCAGTGCTAGCGCCCGGGGTTTACATTTT.

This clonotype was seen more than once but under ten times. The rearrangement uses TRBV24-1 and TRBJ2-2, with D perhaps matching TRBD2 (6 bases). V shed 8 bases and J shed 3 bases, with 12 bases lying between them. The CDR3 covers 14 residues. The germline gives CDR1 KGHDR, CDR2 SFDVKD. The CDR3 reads CATKDAGHTGELFF. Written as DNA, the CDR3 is TGTGCCACCAAGGACGCGGGGCACACCGGGGAGCTGTTTTTT.

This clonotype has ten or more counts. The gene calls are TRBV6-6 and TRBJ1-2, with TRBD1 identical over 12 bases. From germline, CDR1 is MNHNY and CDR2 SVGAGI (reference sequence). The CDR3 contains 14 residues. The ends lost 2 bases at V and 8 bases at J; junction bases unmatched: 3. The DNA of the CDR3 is TGTGCCAGCAGTTACCCCGGGACAGGGGGCGGCTACACCTTC. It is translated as CASSYPGTGGGYTF.

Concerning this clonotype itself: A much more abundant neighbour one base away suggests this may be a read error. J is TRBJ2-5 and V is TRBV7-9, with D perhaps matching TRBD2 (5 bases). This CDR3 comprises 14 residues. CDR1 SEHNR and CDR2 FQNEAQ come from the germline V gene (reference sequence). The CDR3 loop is CAGSKVVEEETQYF. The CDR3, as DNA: TGTGCCGGCAGCAAAGTAGTGGAGGAAGAGACCCAGTACTTC.

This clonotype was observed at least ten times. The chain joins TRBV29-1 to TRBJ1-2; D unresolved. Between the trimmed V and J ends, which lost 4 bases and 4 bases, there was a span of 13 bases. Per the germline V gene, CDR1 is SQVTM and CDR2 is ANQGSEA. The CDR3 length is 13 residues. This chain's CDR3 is CSVGVLETYGYTF. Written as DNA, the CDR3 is TGCAGCGTTGGGGTTCTGGAAACCTATGGCTACACCTTC. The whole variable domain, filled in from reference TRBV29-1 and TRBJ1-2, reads SAVISQKPSRDICQRGTSLTIQCQVDSQVTMMFWYRQQPGQSLTLIATANQGSEATYESGFVIDKFPISRPNLTFSTLTVSNMSPEDSSIYLCSVGVLETYGYTFGSGTRLTVV.